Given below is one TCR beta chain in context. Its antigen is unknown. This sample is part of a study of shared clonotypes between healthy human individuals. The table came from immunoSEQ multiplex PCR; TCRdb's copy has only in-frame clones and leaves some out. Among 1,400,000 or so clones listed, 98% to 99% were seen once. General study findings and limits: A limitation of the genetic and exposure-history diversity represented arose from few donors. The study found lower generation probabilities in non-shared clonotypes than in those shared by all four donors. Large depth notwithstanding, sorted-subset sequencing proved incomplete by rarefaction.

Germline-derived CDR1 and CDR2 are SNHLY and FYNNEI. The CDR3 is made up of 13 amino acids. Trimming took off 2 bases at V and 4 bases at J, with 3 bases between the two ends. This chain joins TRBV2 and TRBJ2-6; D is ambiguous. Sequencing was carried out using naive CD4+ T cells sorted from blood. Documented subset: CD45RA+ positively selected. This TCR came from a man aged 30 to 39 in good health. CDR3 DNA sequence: TGTGCCAGCAGTGAAAGGGGGGCCAACGTCCTGACTTTC. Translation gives CASSERGANVLTF.